This is a list of T cell receptor beta chains from one sample in a study of blood T cell repertoires in COVID-19. Repertoires were generated with immunoSEQ multiplex PCR, while TCRdb's copy carries only in-frame clones and drops some. The profile covers 490,000 or so clones, with approximately 86% appearing a single time and 8.3% taken by the ten largest. The sequenced material came from PBMCs or T cells enriched from blood (not recorded which). The source is a woman aged 55-69 years who had recovered from COVID-19. Both conserved end residues are part of each CDR3. The order of the fields is J gene, V gene, clone size, D gene, CDR3 protein, CDR3 DNA. The D gene is left open where the match is weak. Size is stated for part of the rows, as once, few or many counts, or as a class when the clone is expanded.

>TRBJ2-2|TRBV4-1|.|.
CASSQKGATYTGELFF
TGCGCCAGCAGCCAGAAGGGAGCAACTTACACCGGGGAGCTGTTTTTT
>TRBJ1-1|TRBV18|.|.
CASSVVSMNTEAFF
TGTGCCAGCTCCGTAGTTAGCATGAACACTGAAGCTTTCTTT
>TRBJ1-4|TRBV11-2|once|TRBD1
CATAPTGTGGEKLFF
TGTGCCACCGCACCTACCGGGACAGGGGGAGAAAAACTGTTTTTT
>TRBJ1-2|TRBV10-2|.|.
CASSGGGYGYTF
TGCGCCAGCAGCGGGGGTGGCTATGGCTACACCTTC
>TRBJ1-6|TRBV18|.|.
CASSPQGRNSPLHF
TGTGCCAGCTCACCACAGGGGAGGAATTCACCCCTCCACTTT
>TRBJ2-5|TRBV5-1|.|.
CASSLGQDVETQYF
TGCGCCAGCAGCTTGGGCCAGGATGTGGAGACCCAGTACTTC
>TRBJ1-6|TRBV2|.|.
CASRQGAPLHF
TGTGCCAGCAGGCAGGGTGCACCCCTCCACTTT
>TRBJ1-1|TRBV5-1|.|.
CASSFASGAAEAFF
TGCGCCAGCAGCTTCGCTTCAGGGGCTGCTGAAGCTTTCTTT
>TRBJ2-6|TRBV9|.|TRBD1
CASSVGTGGSGANVLTF
TGTGCCAGCAGCGTAGGGACAGGGGGCTCTGGGGCCAACGTCCTGACTTTC
>TRBJ1-2|TRBV7-2|.|.
CASSVQQGNYGYTF
TGTGCCAGCAGCGTCCAACAGGGTAACTATGGCTACACCTTC
>TRBJ1-5|TRBV5-5|few|.
CASSLVGQRDQPQHF
TGTGCCAGCAGCTTGGTTGGACAGCGAGATCAGCCCCAGCATTTT
>TRBJ2-3|TRBV9|once|TRBD2
CASSEPSGSSTDTQYF
TGTGCCAGCAGCGAACCTAGCGGATCTAGCACAGATACGCAGTATTTT
>TRBJ1-1|TRBV7-2|.|.
CASSLRTTEAFF
TGTGCCAGCAGCTTGAGGACAACTGAAGCTTTCTTT
>TRBJ2-1|TRBV3-1/TRBV3-2|.|TRBD2
CASSRAGGAINEQFF
TGTGCCAGCAGCCGAGCGGGGGGCGCAATCAATGAGCAGTTCTTC